Listed below are T cell receptor beta chains from one sample, sequenced in a study of T cell responses to AZD1222 COVID-19 vaccine. Generated by immunoSEQ multiplex PCR, the TCRdb table keeps only in-frame clones and is missing some. The table lists roughly 100,000 clones, 90% to 95% of them singletons. The sample consisted of peripheral blood, taken on day 0 of AZD1222 vaccination. Receptor source: an adult in good health. Each CDR3 is given with its conserved first and last residue. The D gene is left open where the match is weak. The size field is filled for only some rows; it gives once, few, many or a size class.

once,TRBJ2-7,TRBD2,TRBV10-1,TGCGCCAGCAGTGAGGGACTAGCGGACTACGAGCAGTACTTC,CASSEGLADYEQYF
.,TRBJ2-7,.,TRBV5-4,TGTGCCAGCAGCTCGGGGACTCGGTACGAGCAGTACTTC,CASSSGTRYEQYF
.,TRBJ2-3,TRBD2,TRBV7-8,TGTGCCAGCAGCACGGGAGGACCGGCGCGGGAGGGACGGACAGATACGCAGTATTTT,CASSTGGPAREGRTDTQYF
.,TRBJ2-7,TRBD1,TRBV19,TGTGCCAGTAGTCCATCCGGGACAGGGCGGTACGAGCAGTACTTC,CASSPSGTGRYEQYF
.,TRBJ2-7,TRBD1,TRBV6-1,TGTGCCAGCAGCCGACCGGGACAGGGGGCGGTCGAGCAGTACTTC,CASSRPGQGAVEQYF
.,TRBJ1-1,.,TRBV19,TGTGCCAGCACATCTTTAAGGGAGAACACTGAAGCTTTCTTT,CASTSLRENTEAFF
.,TRBJ1-5,.,TRBV19,TGTGCCAGTAGTAGAGCCCCAGGGCGCGATCAGCCCCAGCATTTT,CASSRAPGRDQPQHF
.,TRBJ1-2,TRBD1,TRBV19,TGTGCCAGTAGTATGGCGGGACAGGGAGCTGGCTACACCTTC,CASSMAGQGAGYTF
.,TRBJ1-4,.,TRBV14,TGTGCCAGCAGCCTAGGCAGCGAAAAACTGTTTTTT,CASSLGSEKLFF
.,TRBJ2-2,.,TRBV5-5,TGTGCCAGCAGCTTGTCGACTGCGACCGGGGAGCTGTTTTTT,CASSLSTATGELFF
.,TRBJ2-2,.,TRBV7-2,TGTGCCAGCAGCCGAAACACCGGGGAGCTGTTTTTT,CASSRNTGELFF
.,TRBJ2-7,TRBD1,TRBV2,TGTGCCAGCAGCCAAACCGGGACAGGGGTATACGAGCAGTACTTC,CASSQTGTGVYEQYF
.,TRBJ2-1,TRBD2,TRBV7-9,TGTGCCAGCAGCCCTAGCCGCATAGCGGGAGGCTCGCATGAGCAGTTCTTC,CASSPSRIAGGSHEQFF
.,TRBJ1-4,.,TRBV9,TGTGCCAGCAGCGTAGAAGGCGGAACTAATGAAAAACTGTTTTTT,CASSVEGGTNEKLFF
few,TRBJ2-7,.,TRBV15,TGTGCCACCAGCAGAGACCCCTACGAGCAGTACTTC,CATSRDPYEQYF
.,TRBJ1-5,TRBD1,TRBV30,TGTGCCTGGAGTGGCCAGGGGGGTAATCAGCCCCAGCATTTT,CAWSGQGGNQPQHF
few,TRBJ1-2,.,TRBV27,TGTGCCAGCAGAAACCAGGGATGGAATGGCTACACCTTC,CASRNQGWNGYTF
.,TRBJ2-7,.,TRBV12-3/TRBV12-4,TGTGCCAGCAGTCCACGGGGGTCGGGGGAGCAGTACTTC,CASSPRGSGEQYF
.,TRBJ2-1,TRBD2,TRBV30,TGTGCCTGGGGTAAGGGGACTAGGGAGCAGTTCTTC,CAWGKGTREQFF
once,TRBJ1-1,.,TRBV7-2,TGTGCCAGCAGCTGGGGACCGTCGAACACTGAAGCTTTCTTT,CASSWGPSNTEAFF
.,TRBJ2-7,TRBD1,TRBV28,TGTGCCACTAAACCGGGACAGAGCTCCTACGAGCAGTACTTC,CATKPGQSSYEQYF
.,TRBJ1-5,TRBD1,TRBV6-5,TGTGCCAGCAGCCCGGACAGGGCCAGCAATCAGCCCCAGCATTTT,CASSPDRASNQPQHF
.,TRBJ2-2,.,TRBV6-5,TGTGCCAGCAGCAAACAGGGCGGGGACACCGGGGAGCTGTTTTTT,CASSKQGGDTGELFF
.,TRBJ1-1,.,TRBV19,TGTGCCAGTAGTAGAGCCGGGGGCTCGAACACTGAAGCTTTCTTT,CASSRAGGSNTEAFF
.,TRBJ2-5,TRBD1,TRBV7-9,TGTGCCAGCAGCCCCACAGGGGGTCGGCAAGAGACCCAGTACTTC,CASSPTGGRQETQYF
once,TRBJ2-7,TRBD2,TRBV11-1,TGTGCCAGCAGCTTCATAGCGGGAACCTACGAGCAGTACTTC,CASSFIAGTYEQYF
once,TRBJ2-3,TRBD2,TRBV5-4,TGTGCCAGCAGCTTGGTGGGGACTAGGAGGACAGATACGCAGTATTTT,CASSLVGTRRTDTQYF
.,TRBJ1-3,.,TRBV7-8,TGTGCCAGCAGCTTAAGTATCTCTGGAAACACCATATATTTT,CASSLSISGNTIYF
.,TRBJ2-7,.,TRBV5-1,TGCGCCAGCAGCTCGGGGACACACCCAGTGGGGGAGCAGTACTTC,CASSSGTHPVGEQYF
few,TRBJ1-2,TRBD1,TRBV2,TGTGCCAGCGACCGACAGGGAAGCTATGGCTACACCTTC,CASDRQGSYGYTF
once,TRBJ2-7,TRBD1,TRBV19,TGTGCCAGTAGTATAGGGTCTACAGGGGGCGAGGAACAGTACTTC,CASSIGSTGGEEQYF
.,TRBJ1-4,TRBD1,TRBV30,TGTGCCTATAAACGGGACAGCGGGAATGAAAAACTGTTTTTT,CAYKRDSGNEKLFF
.,TRBJ1-4,.,TRBV14,TGTGCCAGCAGCTATCGGACGGGAGCAACTAATGAAAAACTGTTTTTT,CASSYRTGATNEKLFF
.,TRBJ2-7,.,TRBV3-1/TRBV3-2,TGTGCCAGCAGCCAGCTCGGGACCAACTACGAGCAGTACTTC,CASSQLGTNYEQYF
.,TRBJ1-3,TRBD1,TRBV2,TGTGCCAGCGGGGGACAGCTCCTTTCTGGAAACACCATATATTTT,CASGGQLLSGNTIYF
.,TRBJ2-3,.,TRBV7-2,TGTGCCAGCAGCTCCACCACCGCGAGCACAGATACGCAGTATTTT,CASSSTTASTDTQYF
.,TRBJ1-1,.,TRBV6-1,TGTGCCAGCAGTGAGTTAAGGCCTGAAGCTTTCTTT,CASSELRPEAFF
.,TRBJ1-1,.,TRBV28,TGTGCCAGCACCACTATTCTAGGGAGTCGGGAAGCTTTCTTT,CASTTILGSREAFF
few,TRBJ2-1,.,TRBV12-5,TGTGCTAGTGGTTTAAGGGGGAATGAGCAGTTCTTC,CASGLRGNEQFF
once,TRBJ1-2,.,TRBV28,TGTGCCAGCAGTTTAGGGGCTGTGAACTATGGCTACACCTTC,CASSLGAVNYGYTF
.,TRBJ2-1,.,TRBV6-5,TGTGCCAGCCTCCCCGGGGGCTCCTACAATGAGCAGTTCTTC,CASLPGGSYNEQFF
.,TRBJ2-7,TRBD1,TRBV23-1,TGCGCCAGCGCAGACAGGGACACCTACGAGCAGTACTTC,CASADRDTYEQYF
.,TRBJ2-5,.,TRBV20-1,TGCAGTGCTAGTTACGGGAGAGAGACCCAGTACTTC,CSASYGRETQYF
.,TRBJ2-7,.,TRBV21-1,TGTGCCAGCAGCAAAAAAAAACCCCAGGGGCGGGAGGGCCACGAGCAGTACTTC,CASSKKKPQGREGHEQYF
.,TRBJ2-7,TRBD2,TRBV15,TGTGCCACCAGCAGAGGAGGGAGGGCAGCAGCCTACGAGCAGTACTTC,CATSRGGRAAAYEQYF
.,TRBJ1-5,.,TRBV5-5,TGTGCCAGCGGAGAGAGGGTGGGCCAGCCCCAGCATTTT,CASGERVGQPQHF
.,TRBJ2-2,.,TRBV4-2,TGTGCCAGCAGCCAAGATATCGGGGAGCTGTTTTTT,CASSQDIGELFF
.,TRBJ2-3,TRBD2,TRBV19,TGTGCCAGTAGCCCGTTGGCGGGGCGGGAGGGCACAGATACGCAGTATTTT,CASSPLAGREGTDTQYF
.,TRBJ2-2,TRBD2,TRBV11-2,TGTGCCAGCAGCCGCCTTGAGGCGGGAGTTTCCGGGGAGCTGTTTTTT,CASSRLEAGVSGELFF
.,TRBJ1-4,.,TRBV18,TGTGCCAGCTCACCATCAGGGGTGGAAAAACTGTTTTTT,CASSPSGVEKLFF
.,TRBJ1-1,.,TRBV20-1,TGCAGTGGTCCATTGAACACTGAAGCTTTCTTT,CSGPLNTEAFF
.,TRBJ2-7,TRBD2,TRBV19,TGTGCCAGTACCCGGACTAGCGGGAGCAACGAGCAGTACTTC,CASTRTSGSNEQYF
.,TRBJ2-7,TRBD2,TRBV28,TGTGCCAGCAGCATTCGAGAGCTAGCGGGGACGACCTACGAGCAGTACTTC,CASSIRELAGTTYEQYF
.,TRBJ1-5,.,TRBV6-5,TGTGCCAGCAGAGTGGGACACCCCGCCAATCAGCCCCAGCATTTT,CASRVGHPANQPQHF
.,TRBJ2-7,.,TRBV18,TGTGCCAGCTCACCACCCGGACGGGCCAGCTCCTACGAGCAGTACTTC,CASSPPGRASSYEQYF
.,TRBJ2-1,.,TRBV24-1,TGTGCCACCAGTGGCGCCGGGACGGGCTACAATGAGCAGTTCTTC,CATSGAGTGYNEQFF
once,TRBJ2-3,TRBD1,TRBV5-1,TGCGCCAGCAGCTTGGGAGGGGGCTATGATACGCAGTATTTT,CASSLGGGYDTQYF